A selection of T cell receptor beta chains follows, all from one sample in a study of T cells after posttransplantation cyclophosphamide. Profiling relied on immunoSEQ multiplex PCR, and the TCRdb table lists in-frame clones only, not all of them. The table lists thousands of clones, 85% to 90% of them singletons, with 12% in the top ten. The sequenced material came from CD8+ T cells sorted from PBMCs. All receptors come from a woman between 45 and 65 years old in good health and a related stem cell transplant donor. The CDR3 runs from the conserved cysteine through the conserved F or W. The order of the fields is V gene, J gene, D gene, CDR3 length, clone size, CDR3 protein, CDR3 DNA. A D gene is named only where the DNA matches it firmly. Some rows have no size entry. The others give once, few or many, or a class for an expanded clone.

v_gene: TRBV5-6; j_gene: TRBJ2-7; d_gene: .; len: 14; abundance: .; CDR3aa: CASSLVDRTYEQYF; CDR3nt: TGTGCCAGCAGCTTGGTGGACAGAACCTACGAGCAGTACTTC
v_gene: TRBV5-1; j_gene: TRBJ1-6; d_gene: TRBD1; len: 17; abundance: .; CDR3aa: CASSLGTGSSYNSPLHF; CDR3nt: TGCGCCAGCAGCTTGGGGACAGGGAGCTCCTATAATTCACCCCTCCACTTT
v_gene: TRBV7-6; j_gene: TRBJ1-6; d_gene: TRBD1; len: 14; abundance: .; CDR3aa: CASSLQGGGSPLHF; CDR3nt: TGTGCCAGCAGTTTACAGGGGGGCGGATCCCCCCTCCACTTT
v_gene: TRBV7-2; j_gene: TRBJ2-1; d_gene: TRBD2; len: 13; abundance: .; CDR3aa: CASRLAAYNEQFF; CDR3nt: TGTGCCAGCAGACTAGCGGCTTACAATGAGCAGTTCTTC
v_gene: TRBV5-5; j_gene: TRBJ1-3; d_gene: .; len: 15; abundance: .; CDR3aa: CASSSGLPSGNTIYF; CDR3nt: TGTGCCAGCAGCTCGGGACTGCCTTCTGGAAACACCATATATTTT
v_gene: TRBV7-6; j_gene: TRBJ2-7; d_gene: TRBD2; len: 14; abundance: .; CDR3aa: CASSSGTSVYEQYF; CDR3nt: TGTGCCAGCAGCTCCGGGACTAGCGTCTACGAGCAGTACTTC
v_gene: TRBV5-5; j_gene: TRBJ1-1; d_gene: TRBD1; len: 14; abundance: .; CDR3aa: CASSWGTGGTEAFF; CDR3nt: TGTGCCAGCAGCTGGGGGACAGGGGGGACTGAAGCTTTCTTT
v_gene: TRBV11-2; j_gene: TRBJ2-7; d_gene: TRBD1; len: 15; abundance: once; CDR3aa: CASSLGTGESYEQYF; CDR3nt: TGTGCCAGCAGCTTGGGGACAGGGGAATCCTACGAGCAGTACTTC
v_gene: TRBV7-9; j_gene: TRBJ2-3; d_gene: TRBD1; len: 14; abundance: once; CDR3aa: CASSSRQGIDTQYF; CDR3nt: TGTGCCAGCAGCTCGAGACAGGGTATCGATACGCAGTATTTT
v_gene: TRBV7-9; j_gene: TRBJ1-5; d_gene: .; len: 16; abundance: .; CDR3aa: CASSLGLGDLNQPQHF; CDR3nt: TGTGCCAGCAGCTTAGGACTTGGAGACCTCAATCAGCCCCAGCATTTT
v_gene: TRBV6-5; j_gene: TRBJ2-7; d_gene: TRBD1; len: 13; abundance: .; CDR3aa: CAGGQGFPYEQYF; CDR3nt: TGTGCCGGGGGACAGGGGTTTCCCTACGAGCAGTACTTC
v_gene: TRBV6-1; j_gene: TRBJ2-7; d_gene: .; len: 13; abundance: .; CDR3aa: CASSFGAIYEQYF; CDR3nt: TGTGCCAGCAGTTTTGGAGCGATCTACGAGCAGTACTTC
v_gene: TRBV7-9; j_gene: TRBJ1-1; d_gene: .; len: 17; abundance: large; CDR3aa: CASSLPQSASVNTEAFF; CDR3nt: TGTGCCAGCAGCCTCCCTCAGTCCGCCTCAGTGAACACTGAAGCTTTCTTT
v_gene: TRBV28; j_gene: TRBJ2-5; d_gene: TRBD2; len: 17; abundance: .; CDR3aa: CASSLRTSGVLVETQYF; CDR3nt: TGTGCCAGCAGTCTCCGGACTAGCGGAGTGCTGGTGGAGACCCAGTACTTC
v_gene: TRBV7-9; j_gene: TRBJ1-6; d_gene: TRBD1; len: 15; abundance: .; CDR3aa: CASSSRTGDNSPLHF; CDR3nt: TGTGCCAGCAGCTCCAGGACAGGGGATAATTCACCCCTCCACTTT
v_gene: TRBV4-1; j_gene: TRBJ2-7; d_gene: TRBD2; len: 18; abundance: .; CDR3aa: CASSQDVPSGEFSYEQYF; CDR3nt: TGCGCCAGCAGCCAAGATGTGCCTAGCGGGGAGTTCTCCTACGAGCAGTACTTC
v_gene: TRBV28; j_gene: TRBJ1-1; d_gene: .; len: 14; abundance: .; CDR3aa: CASSFPQGNTEAFF; CDR3nt: TGTGCCAGCAGTTTTCCACAGGGTAACACTGAAGCTTTCTTT
v_gene: TRBV19; j_gene: TRBJ1-6; d_gene: .; len: 14; abundance: .; CDR3aa: CASSIDGVNSPLHF; CDR3nt: TGTGCCAGTAGTATAGACGGGGTTAATTCACCCCTCCACTTT
v_gene: TRBV5-1; j_gene: TRBJ1-2; d_gene: .; len: 14; abundance: .; CDR3aa: CASSLGGTTYGYTF; CDR3nt: TGCGCCAGCAGCTTGGGTGGGACAACCTATGGCTACACCTTC
v_gene: TRBV6-5; j_gene: TRBJ2-2; d_gene: .; len: 12; abundance: .; CDR3aa: CASFVQEGELFF; CDR3nt: TGTGCCAGCTTCGTTCAGGAAGGGGAGCTGTTTTTT
v_gene: TRBV28; j_gene: TRBJ1-2; d_gene: .; len: 15; abundance: once; CDR3aa: CASSLARGGHYGYTF; CDR3nt: TGTGCCAGCAGTTTAGCCCGCGGGGGCCACTATGGCTACACCTTC
v_gene: TRBV13; j_gene: TRBJ1-6; d_gene: .; len: 16; abundance: .; CDR3aa: CASSSGGTGWNSPLHF; CDR3nt: TGTGCCAGCAGCTCGGGGGGCACAGGGTGGAATTCACCCCTCCACTTT
v_gene: TRBV15; j_gene: TRBJ2-1; d_gene: TRBD2; len: 18; abundance: .; CDR3aa: CATSFPDRLAGLVNEQFF; CDR3nt: TGTGCCACCAGCTTTCCCGATCGGCTAGCGGGATTAGTCAATGAGCAGTTCTTC
v_gene: TRBV18; j_gene: TRBJ1-2; d_gene: .; len: 12; abundance: .; CDR3aa: CASSEGGYGYTF; CDR3nt: TGTGCCAGCTCCGAGGGGGGGTATGGCTACACCTTC
v_gene: TRBV9; j_gene: TRBJ1-1; d_gene: TRBD1; len: 16; abundance: .; CDR3aa: CASSVARTGDPTEAFF; CDR3nt: TGTGCCAGCAGCGTCGCCCGGACAGGGGATCCCACTGAAGCTTTCTTT
v_gene: TRBV27; j_gene: TRBJ2-1; d_gene: .; len: 13; abundance: .; CDR3aa: CASSPGSYNEQFF; CDR3nt: TGTGCCAGCAGCCCGGGGTCCTACAATGAGCAGTTCTTC
v_gene: TRBV7-9; j_gene: TRBJ2-6; d_gene: .; len: 16; abundance: large; CDR3aa: CASSLGGAGGANVLTF; CDR3nt: TGTGCCAGCAGCTTAGGGGGAGCAGGTGGGGCCAACGTCCTGACTTTC
v_gene: TRBV6-1; j_gene: TRBJ2-7; d_gene: TRBD2; len: 14; abundance: .; CDR3aa: CASSDPAGAYEQYF; CDR3nt: TGTGCCAGCAGTGACCCAGCGGGGGCCTACGAGCAGTACTTC
v_gene: TRBV4-1; j_gene: TRBJ2-7; d_gene: TRBD1; len: 15; abundance: once; CDR3aa: CASSQGWTGLDEQYF; CDR3nt: TGCGCCAGCAGCCAAGGATGGACAGGGCTCGACGAGCAGTACTTC
v_gene: TRBV4-1; j_gene: TRBJ2-3; d_gene: TRBD1; len: 16; abundance: .; CDR3aa: CASSQDSGQGTDTQYF; CDR3nt: TGCGCCAGCAGCCAAGATTCCGGACAGGGAACAGATACGCAGTATTTT
v_gene: TRBV15; j_gene: TRBJ2-1; d_gene: .; len: 13; abundance: .; CDR3aa: CATSPSFGNEQFF; CDR3nt: TGTGCCACCAGCCCGAGTTTCGGCAATGAGCAGTTCTTC
v_gene: TRBV6-5; j_gene: TRBJ1-1; d_gene: .; len: 13; abundance: .; CDR3aa: CASRIGVNTEAFF; CDR3nt: TGTGCCAGCAGGATAGGGGTGAACACTGAAGCTTTCTTT
v_gene: TRBV5-1; j_gene: TRBJ1-1; d_gene: .; len: 13; abundance: .; CDR3aa: CASSLGGSTEAFF; CDR3nt: TGCGCCAGCAGCTTAGGGGGAAGCACTGAAGCTTTCTTT
v_gene: TRBV29-1; j_gene: TRBJ2-2; d_gene: .; len: 12; abundance: .; CDR3aa: CSVESRPGELFF; CDR3nt: TGCAGCGTTGAGTCCAGGCCCGGGGAGCTGTTTTTT
v_gene: TRBV28; j_gene: TRBJ2-2; d_gene: .; len: 14; abundance: .; CDR3aa: CASSLVLSTGELFF; CDR3nt: TGTGCCAGCAGTTTGGTCCTGAGCACCGGGGAGCTGTTTTTT
v_gene: TRBV5-1; j_gene: TRBJ1-1; d_gene: TRBD1; len: 15; abundance: .; CDR3aa: CASSLGTGKNTEAFF; CDR3nt: TGCGCCAGCAGCTTGGGGACAGGGAAGAACACTGAAGCTTTCTTT
v_gene: TRBV19; j_gene: TRBJ2-4; d_gene: .; len: 15; abundance: .; CDR3aa: CASSAGLNPANIQYF; CDR3nt: TGTGCCAGTAGTGCAGGGTTGAACCCCGCAAACATTCAGTACTTC
v_gene: TRBV6-4; j_gene: TRBJ2-1; d_gene: .; len: 16; abundance: .; CDR3aa: CASSDSSSGEYNEQFF; CDR3nt: TGTGCCAGCAGTGACTCTTCCAGCGGTGAATACAATGAGCAGTTCTTC
v_gene: TRBV10-1; j_gene: TRBJ1-1; d_gene: TRBD1; len: 15; abundance: .; CDR3aa: CASSEQGALRTEAFF; CDR3nt: TGCGCCAGCAGTGAGCAGGGGGCCCTCCGCACTGAAGCTTTCTTT
v_gene: TRBV6-5; j_gene: TRBJ2-7; d_gene: .; len: 15; abundance: few; CDR3aa: CASSYSSLAHGEQYF; CDR3nt: TGTGCCAGCAGTTACTCCTCACTAGCCCACGGGGAGCAGTACTTC
v_gene: TRBV7-2; j_gene: TRBJ2-2; d_gene: .; len: 16; abundance: .; CDR3aa: CASSLRQTLNTGELFF; CDR3nt: TGTGCCAGCAGCTTACGACAGACTCTGAACACCGGGGAGCTGTTTTTT
v_gene: TRBV7-9; j_gene: TRBJ1-1; d_gene: TRBD1; len: 14; abundance: .; CDR3aa: CASSGRDSPDEAFF; CDR3nt: TGTGCCAGCAGCGGACGGGACAGCCCAGATGAAGCTTTCTTT
v_gene: TRBV6-5; j_gene: TRBJ2-5; d_gene: .; len: 12; abundance: .; CDR3aa: CASSYSEREQYF; CDR3nt: TGTGCCAGCAGTTACTCAGAACGGGAGCAGTACTTC
v_gene: TRBV6-5; j_gene: TRBJ2-1; d_gene: .; len: 15; abundance: few; CDR3aa: CASSSPGASYNEQFF; CDR3nt: TGTGCCAGCAGTTCCCCGGGAGCATCCTACAATGAGCAGTTCTTC
v_gene: TRBV5-1; j_gene: TRBJ1-1; d_gene: .; len: 15; abundance: .; CDR3aa: CASSFMGLGNTEAFF; CDR3nt: TGCGCCAGCAGCTTCATGGGCTTAGGAAACACTGAAGCTTTCTTT
v_gene: TRBV4-2; j_gene: TRBJ1-2; d_gene: TRBD1; len: 14; abundance: .; CDR3aa: CASSQPQGGEGYTF; CDR3nt: TGTGCCAGCAGCCAACCACAGGGGGGAGAGGGCTACACCTTC
v_gene: TRBV28; j_gene: TRBJ2-3; d_gene: .; len: 14; abundance: .; CDR3aa: CASSREATTDTQYF; CDR3nt: TGTGCCAGCTCTCGCGAAGCGACCACAGATACGCAGTATTTT
v_gene: TRBV7-6; j_gene: TRBJ1-1; d_gene: .; len: 15; abundance: .; CDR3aa: CASSLGADLNTEAFF; CDR3nt: TGTGCCAGCAGCTTAGGTGCGGACTTGAACACTGAAGCTTTCTTT
v_gene: TRBV10-1; j_gene: TRBJ1-1; d_gene: TRBD1; len: 17; abundance: .; CDR3aa: CASSSGTGGRWDTEAFF; CDR3nt: TGCGCCAGCAGTTCCGGGACAGGGGGCCGGTGGGACACTGAAGCTTTCTTT
v_gene: TRBV7-9; j_gene: TRBJ1-2; d_gene: TRBD1; len: 14; abundance: .; CDR3aa: CASSFGTAAGGYTF; CDR3nt: TGTGCCAGCTCCTTCGGGACAGCGGCGGGTGGCTACACCTTC
v_gene: TRBV2; j_gene: TRBJ2-7; d_gene: .; len: 14; abundance: .; CDR3aa: CASRDSPGSYEQYF; CDR3nt: TGTGCCAGCAGAGACAGCCCCGGCTCCTACGAGCAGTACTTC
v_gene: TRBV9; j_gene: TRBJ1-5; d_gene: .; len: 13; abundance: .; CDR3aa: CASSEGVGQPQHF; CDR3nt: TGTGCCAGCAGCGAGGGGGTGGGACAGCCCCAGCATTTT
v_gene: TRBV5-1; j_gene: TRBJ2-3; d_gene: .; len: 16; abundance: .; CDR3aa: CASSLGRSAATDTQYF; CDR3nt: TGCGCCAGCAGCTTGGGCCGTTCCGCGGCCACAGATACGCAGTATTTT
v_gene: TRBV19; j_gene: TRBJ2-7; d_gene: TRBD2; len: 15; abundance: .; CDR3aa: CASSEGLAATYEQYF; CDR3nt: TGTGCCAGTAGTGAGGGACTAGCGGCAACCTACGAGCAGTACTTC
v_gene: TRBV6-4; j_gene: TRBJ2-1; d_gene: .; len: 15; abundance: once; CDR3aa: CASSDSADIYNEQFF; CDR3nt: TGTGCCAGCAGTGACTCGGCTGACATCTACAATGAGCAGTTCTTC
v_gene: TRBV4-1; j_gene: TRBJ2-5; d_gene: TRBD2; len: 15; abundance: once; CDR3aa: CASSPTSGGGETQYF; CDR3nt: TGCGCCAGCAGCCCGACTAGCGGGGGTGGGGAGACCCAGTACTTC
v_gene: TRBV14; j_gene: TRBJ2-3; d_gene: TRBD2; len: 16; abundance: .; CDR3aa: CASSHWLAGGTDTQYF; CDR3nt: TGTGCCAGCAGCCACTGGCTAGCGGGTGGCACAGATACGCAGTATTTT